This is a list of T cell receptor beta chains from one sample in a study of shared clonotypes between healthy human individuals. This table comes from immunoSEQ multiplex PCR, and its TCRdb copy is limited to in-frame clones, with some not included. The sample consists of more than 2 million clones, 90% to 95% of them appearing once. Sequenced: naive CD4+ T cells sorted from blood. The receptor set was obtained from a young man in good health. CDR3s include the opening cysteine and the closing phenylalanine or tryptophan. A D gene is named only where the DNA matches it firmly. For some rows the clone size is stated as once, few or many, or as a class when expanded; others skip it.

J gene: TRBJ1-2
V gene: TRBV28
D gene: -
clone size: -
CDR3 protein: CASSLRQIYGYTF
CDR3 DNA: TGTGCCAGCAGTTTAAGGCAGATCTATGGCTACACCTTC

J gene: TRBJ1-5
V gene: TRBV30
D gene: -
clone size: -
CDR3 protein: CAWVNQPQHF
CDR3 DNA: TGTGCCTGGGTCAATCAGCCCCAGCATTTT

J gene: TRBJ2-7
V gene: TRBV10-3
D gene: TRBD1
clone size: -
CDR3 protein: CAIRPGQGVDEQYF
CDR3 DNA: TGTGCCATCAGACCGGGACAGGGTGTCGACGAGCAGTACTTC

J gene: TRBJ2-1
V gene: TRBV18
D gene: TRBD2
clone size: -
CDR3 protein: CASSPIGTTVNEQFF
CDR3 DNA: TGTGCCAGCTCACCAATCGGGACTACCGTAAATGAGCAGTTCTTC

J gene: TRBJ2-7
V gene: TRBV19
D gene: -
clone size: -
CDR3 protein: CASSHHAGNSYEQYF
CDR3 DNA: TGTGCCAGTAGTCATCACGCCGGGAACTCCTACGAGCAGTACTTC

J gene: TRBJ2-5
V gene: TRBV5-1
D gene: TRBD1
clone size: -
CDR3 protein: CASSLSTGGWETQYF
CDR3 DNA: TGCGCCAGCAGCTTGTCCACAGGGGGCTGGGAGACCCAGTACTTC

J gene: TRBJ1-5
V gene: TRBV5-8
D gene: -
clone size: -
CDR3 protein: CASSSGLGPAHSNQPQHF
CDR3 DNA: TGTGCCAGCAGCTCGGGGCTGGGCCCAGCCCATAGCAATCAGCCCCAGCATTTT

J gene: TRBJ2-3
V gene: TRBV5-8
D gene: TRBD1
clone size: -
CDR3 protein: CASSSLDRGRTDTQYF
CDR3 DNA: TGTGCCAGCAGCTCGCTTGACAGGGGGCGGACAGATACGCAGTATTTT

J gene: TRBJ1-1
V gene: TRBV29-1
D gene: -
clone size: -
CDR3 protein: CSVGGMNTEAFF
CDR3 DNA: TGCAGCGTTGGGGGGATGAACACTGAAGCTTTCTTT

J gene: TRBJ2-3
V gene: TRBV30
D gene: -
clone size: -
CDR3 protein: CAWSASIRGTDTQYF
CDR3 DNA: TGTGCCTGGAGTGCCTCTATTAGGGGTACAGATACGCAGTATTTT

J gene: TRBJ1-5
V gene: TRBV6-5
D gene: TRBD1
clone size: -
CDR3 protein: CASSRDRDNQPQHF
CDR3 DNA: TGTGCCAGCAGTCGAGACAGGGATAATCAGCCCCAGCATTTT

J gene: TRBJ2-7
V gene: TRBV28
D gene: -
clone size: -
CDR3 protein: CATQSSSYEQYF
CDR3 DNA: TGTGCCACTCAGTCCAGTTCCTACGAGCAGTACTTC

J gene: TRBJ2-1
V gene: TRBV7-9
D gene: TRBD2
clone size: -
CDR3 protein: CASSLASGTLGEQFF
CDR3 DNA: TGTGCCAGCAGCTTAGCTAGCGGGACGTTGGGTGAGCAGTTCTTC

J gene: TRBJ2-7
V gene: TRBV10-3
D gene: TRBD1
clone size: -
CDR3 protein: CAISESTGTAGTEQYF
CDR3 DNA: TGTGCCATCAGTGAGTCAACCGGGACAGCCGGAACCGAGCAGTACTTC

J gene: TRBJ1-4
V gene: TRBV27
D gene: -
clone size: -
CDR3 protein: CASSFGMWTNEKLFF
CDR3 DNA: TGTGCCAGCAGTTTCGGGATGTGGACTAATGAAAAACTGTTTTTT

J gene: TRBJ1-3
V gene: TRBV2
D gene: -
clone size: -
CDR3 protein: CASSGAGNTIYF
CDR3 DNA: TGTGCCAGCAGTGGAGCTGGAAACACCATATATTTT

J gene: TRBJ2-7
V gene: TRBV12-2
D gene: -
clone size: -
CDR3 protein: CASRLGKWLAGEQYF
CDR3 DNA: TGTGCAAGTCGCTTAGGAAAATGGCTAGCTGGCGAGCAGTACTTC

J gene: TRBJ2-5
V gene: TRBV7-2
D gene: TRBD1
clone size: -
CDR3 protein: CASSLGTGFGETQYF
CDR3 DNA: TGTGCCAGCAGCTTAGGGACAGGGTTCGGAGAGACCCAGTACTTC

J gene: TRBJ2-7
V gene: TRBV5-1
D gene: -
clone size: few
CDR3 protein: CASSLGRVDEQYF
CDR3 DNA: TGCGCCAGCAGCTTGGGCAGGGTTGACGAGCAGTACTTC

J gene: TRBJ2-7
V gene: TRBV29-1
D gene: -
clone size: -
CDR3 protein: CSVGAGLAYEQYF
CDR3 DNA: TGCAGCGTTGGGGCCGGACTTGCCTACGAGCAGTACTTC

J gene: TRBJ2-7
V gene: TRBV28
D gene: TRBD1
clone size: -
CDR3 protein: CASSLGRQGTYEQYF
CDR3 DNA: TGTGCCAGCAGTTTGGGCCGACAGGGGACGTATGAGCAGTACTTC

J gene: TRBJ2-2
V gene: TRBV10-3
D gene: -
clone size: few
CDR3 protein: CAISEGNPGELFF
CDR3 DNA: TGTGCCATCTCGGAGGGAAATCCCGGGGAGCTGTTTTTT

J gene: TRBJ2-6
V gene: TRBV7-2
D gene: TRBD1
clone size: -
CDR3 protein: CASSLVGTGGSGANVLTF
CDR3 DNA: TGTGCCAGCAGCTTAGTCGGGACAGGGGGCTCTGGGGCCAACGTCCTGACTTTC

J gene: TRBJ1-5
V gene: TRBV7-2
D gene: TRBD1
clone size: -
CDR3 protein: CASTGTGKVSNQPQHF
CDR3 DNA: TGTGCCAGCACTGGGACAGGGAAGGTCAGCAATCAGCCCCAGCATTTT

J gene: TRBJ1-1
V gene: TRBV6-6
D gene: TRBD1
clone size: -
CDR3 protein: CASSYLGRTGSKEAFF
CDR3 DNA: TGTGCCAGCAGTTACTTGGGGCGGACAGGGAGCAAAGAAGCTTTCTTT

J gene: TRBJ1-4
V gene: TRBV7-9
D gene: -
clone size: -
CDR3 protein: CANSKTGDGEKLFF
CDR3 DNA: TGTGCCAACAGCAAGACAGGTGACGGTGAAAAACTGTTTTTT

J gene: TRBJ1-2
V gene: TRBV6-1
D gene: -
clone size: -
CDR3 protein: CASTSRTNYGYTF
CDR3 DNA: TGTGCCAGCACATCCAGAACTAACTATGGCTACACCTTC

J gene: TRBJ2-5
V gene: TRBV7-9
D gene: -
clone size: -
CDR3 protein: CASSLVGLGAGETQYF
CDR3 DNA: TGTGCCAGCAGCTTAGTGGGTCTGGGGGCGGGAGAGACCCAGTACTTC

J gene: TRBJ2-1
V gene: TRBV10-1
D gene: TRBD2
clone size: once
CDR3 protein: CASILSGGADNEQFF
CDR3 DNA: TGCGCCAGCATTCTAAGCGGGGGGGCGGACAATGAGCAGTTCTTC

J gene: TRBJ2-7
V gene: TRBV19
D gene: TRBD2
clone size: -
CDR3 protein: CASSISGVGTLAHEQYF
CDR3 DNA: TGTGCCAGTAGCATCAGCGGGGTGGGTACCTTAGCCCACGAGCAGTACTTC

J gene: TRBJ1-5
V gene: TRBV7-2
D gene: -
clone size: -
CDR3 protein: CASSLGGGNQPQHF
CDR3 DNA: TGTGCCAGCAGCCTCGGAGGGGGCAATCAGCCCCAGCATTTT

J gene: TRBJ1-2
V gene: TRBV7-9
D gene: -
clone size: -
CDR3 protein: CASSLASGDYGYTF
CDR3 DNA: TGTGCCAGCAGCTTAGCATCCGGGGACTATGGCTACACCTTC

J gene: TRBJ2-5
V gene: TRBV7-3
D gene: TRBD1
clone size: -
CDR3 protein: CASSLGGSETQYF
CDR3 DNA: TGTGCCAGCAGCCTAGGGGGCTCAGAGACCCAGTACTTC

J gene: TRBJ1-5
V gene: TRBV6-6
D gene: -
clone size: -
CDR3 protein: CASSYSGASNQPQHF
CDR3 DNA: TGTGCCAGCAGTTACTCGGGGGCCAGCAATCAGCCCCAGCATTTT

J gene: TRBJ2-5
V gene: TRBV11-3
D gene: -
clone size: -
CDR3 protein: CASSLGLQETQYF
CDR3 DNA: TGTGCCAGCAGCTTAGGGTTACAAGAGACCCAGTACTTC

J gene: TRBJ2-5
V gene: TRBV5-1
D gene: -
clone size: -
CDR3 protein: CASSDTGTKETQYF
CDR3 DNA: TGCGCCAGCAGCGATACAGGGACTAAAGAGACCCAGTACTTC

J gene: TRBJ2-7
V gene: TRBV9
D gene: -
clone size: -
CDR3 protein: CASSVVGQGEQYF
CDR3 DNA: TGTGCCAGCAGCGTTGTCGGGCAGGGCGAGCAGTACTTC

J gene: TRBJ2-1
V gene: TRBV6-6
D gene: -
clone size: -
CDR3 protein: CATNDLLFNEQFF
CDR3 DNA: TGTGCTACAAACGACCTTCTATTCAATGAGCAGTTCTTC

J gene: TRBJ1-6
V gene: TRBV9
D gene: TRBD1
clone size: -
CDR3 protein: CASSVADRENSPLHF
CDR3 DNA: TGTGCCAGCAGCGTAGCTGACAGGGAGAATTCACCCCTCCACTTT

J gene: TRBJ2-1
V gene: TRBV5-6
D gene: TRBD2
clone size: -
CDR3 protein: CASSLLGAGQYNEQFF
CDR3 DNA: TGTGCCAGCAGCTTGTTGGGAGCGGGGCAGTACAATGAGCAGTTCTTC

J gene: TRBJ2-2
V gene: TRBV7-6
D gene: -
clone size: -
CDR3 protein: CASSLLGGTGELFF
CDR3 DNA: TGTGCCAGCAGCTTATTAGGGGGGACCGGGGAGCTGTTTTTT

J gene: TRBJ1-2
V gene: TRBV19
D gene: TRBD1
clone size: -
CDR3 protein: CASTTTGGVGGYTF
CDR3 DNA: TGTGCCAGTACCACGACAGGGGGCGTTGGTGGCTACACCTTC

J gene: TRBJ2-5
V gene: TRBV2
D gene: -
clone size: -
CDR3 protein: CASSIDEGSFQETQYF
CDR3 DNA: TGCGCCAGCAGTATCGATGAGGGGTCTTTCCAAGAGACCCAGTACTTC